These 9 T cell receptor beta chains were all obtained from the same sample, sequenced in a study of beta chain features in type 1 diabetes. These receptors' targets are unknown. Study-wide results and caveats: The study found moderately but significantly shorter TCRB CDR3s in all four CD4+ subsets of Type 1 diabetes patients.

Expressed TCRB transcripts got sequenced, as all isolated RNA was reverse transcribed. The table came from immunoSEQ multiplex PCR; TCRdb's copy has only in-frame clones and leaves some out. The table has approximately 170,000 clones, about 8% seen once; the top ten hold approximately 1%. Sequenced material: central memory CD4+ T cells from blood. The receptors here all came from a woman aged 35 to 49 with type 1 diabetes.

V usage is TRBV4-3 and J usage is TRBJ1-3; D gene uncertain. CDR3 size: 17 residues. V was trimmed by 1 base and J by 0 bases, leaving 13 bases between them. Germline CDR1 reads LGHNA; CDR2 reads YSLEER. The CDR3 DNA reads TGCGCCAGCAGCCAAGGCCCTGGACTAAGCTCTGGAAACACCATATATTTT. As protein: CASSQGPGLSSGNTIYF.

CDR3 in DNA: TGCGCCTCCAGGGATAGCGGGGGACAAGGGAATGAGCAGTTCTTC. As protein: CASRDSGGQGNEQFF. The chain links TRBV4-1 to TRBJ2-1; 9 bases line up with TRBD2. CDR3 length: 15 amino acids. V lost 11 bases and J lost 7; bases outside the gene matches: 15. Germline assignment: CDR1 MGHRA and CDR2 YSYEKL.

The chain couples TRBV19 to TRBJ2-7; weak D call: TRBD1 (6 bases). The germline gives CDR1 LNHDA, CDR2 SQIVND (reference sequence). V lost 2 bases and J 4 bases, leaving 12 bases between the germline ends. The CDR3 runs to 14 residues. CDR3 nucleotides: TGTGCCAGTAGTATACGGCAGGGGCCATACGAGCAGTACTTC. It translates to CASSIRQGPYEQYF.

The chain combines TRBV5-4 with TRBJ1-2, with a possible D match to TRBD1 (6 bases). The V gene lost 5 bases and the J gene lost 5 bases, with 13 bases spanning the gap. CDR3 length: 13 amino acids. Per the germline V gene, CDR1 is SGHNT and CDR2 is YYREEE (reference sequence). Written as DNA, the CDR3 is TGTGCCAGCAGGCGCGGGGGCGGATATGGCTACACCTTC. Amino acids: CASRRGGGYGYTF.

This clone has more than one count but fewer than ten. The gene calls are TRBV9 and TRBJ1-2, with D perhaps TRBD1 (5 bases). Looked up from germline, CDR1 is SGDLS and CDR2 is YYNGEE. V gave up 3 bases and J gave up 4 bases, with 13 bases separating them. The CDR3 loop spans 14 amino acids. This chain's CDR3 is CASSGTPQTYGYTF. The CDR3 DNA reads TGTGCCAGCAGCGGGACACCCCAAACCTATGGCTACACCTTC.

This chain links TRBV15 with TRBJ2-1; D perhaps matches TRBD1 (6 bases). The V gene's germline CDR1 is LNHNV and CDR2 YYDKDF (reference sequence). Trimming pared 0 bases from V and 10 bases from J, leaving 22 bases between. The CDR3 runs to 17 residues. The CDR3 reads CATSREKGVPSPTEQFF. The CDR3 DNA reads TGTGCCACCAGCAGAGAGAAGGGGGTCCCGAGCCCCACCGAGCAGTTCTTC.

V is TRBV28 and J is TRBJ2-1; D perhaps matches TRBD1 (6 bases). The CDR3 runs 14 residues. CDR1 MDHEN and CDR2 SYDVKM come from the germline V gene. The V gene lost 4 bases and the J gene lost 7 bases, with 14 bases spanning the gap. The CDR3 DNA follows: TGTGCCAGCAGTTCCGGGACACCGCGTAATGAGCAGTTCTTC. It codes for CASSSGTPRNEQFF.

The chain recombines TRBV5-1 with TRBJ1-1, with D perhaps matching TRBD1 (6 bases). The V and J ends lost 3 bases and 4 bases respectively, with 13 bases between them. The CDR3 covers 14 residues. From germline, CDR1 is SGHRS and CDR2 YFSETQ. CDR3 amino acids: CASSSTGSGTEAFF. The CDR3 DNA is TGCGCCAGCAGCTCCACAGGGTCGGGCACTGAAGCTTTCTTT.

This clone was detected only a few times. This chain links TRBV5-1 with TRBJ2-2; TRBD2 agrees at 11 bases. CDR1 and CDR2 from the germline V gene are SGHRS and YFSETQ. The CDR3 loop spans 16 amino acids. J gave up 5 bases and V 4 bases, and 7 bases lay outside the gene matches. CDR3 in amino acids: CASSGSGLAATGELFF. The CDR3 DNA reads TGCGCCAGCAGCGGATCGGGACTAGCGGCGACCGGGGAGCTGTTTTTT.